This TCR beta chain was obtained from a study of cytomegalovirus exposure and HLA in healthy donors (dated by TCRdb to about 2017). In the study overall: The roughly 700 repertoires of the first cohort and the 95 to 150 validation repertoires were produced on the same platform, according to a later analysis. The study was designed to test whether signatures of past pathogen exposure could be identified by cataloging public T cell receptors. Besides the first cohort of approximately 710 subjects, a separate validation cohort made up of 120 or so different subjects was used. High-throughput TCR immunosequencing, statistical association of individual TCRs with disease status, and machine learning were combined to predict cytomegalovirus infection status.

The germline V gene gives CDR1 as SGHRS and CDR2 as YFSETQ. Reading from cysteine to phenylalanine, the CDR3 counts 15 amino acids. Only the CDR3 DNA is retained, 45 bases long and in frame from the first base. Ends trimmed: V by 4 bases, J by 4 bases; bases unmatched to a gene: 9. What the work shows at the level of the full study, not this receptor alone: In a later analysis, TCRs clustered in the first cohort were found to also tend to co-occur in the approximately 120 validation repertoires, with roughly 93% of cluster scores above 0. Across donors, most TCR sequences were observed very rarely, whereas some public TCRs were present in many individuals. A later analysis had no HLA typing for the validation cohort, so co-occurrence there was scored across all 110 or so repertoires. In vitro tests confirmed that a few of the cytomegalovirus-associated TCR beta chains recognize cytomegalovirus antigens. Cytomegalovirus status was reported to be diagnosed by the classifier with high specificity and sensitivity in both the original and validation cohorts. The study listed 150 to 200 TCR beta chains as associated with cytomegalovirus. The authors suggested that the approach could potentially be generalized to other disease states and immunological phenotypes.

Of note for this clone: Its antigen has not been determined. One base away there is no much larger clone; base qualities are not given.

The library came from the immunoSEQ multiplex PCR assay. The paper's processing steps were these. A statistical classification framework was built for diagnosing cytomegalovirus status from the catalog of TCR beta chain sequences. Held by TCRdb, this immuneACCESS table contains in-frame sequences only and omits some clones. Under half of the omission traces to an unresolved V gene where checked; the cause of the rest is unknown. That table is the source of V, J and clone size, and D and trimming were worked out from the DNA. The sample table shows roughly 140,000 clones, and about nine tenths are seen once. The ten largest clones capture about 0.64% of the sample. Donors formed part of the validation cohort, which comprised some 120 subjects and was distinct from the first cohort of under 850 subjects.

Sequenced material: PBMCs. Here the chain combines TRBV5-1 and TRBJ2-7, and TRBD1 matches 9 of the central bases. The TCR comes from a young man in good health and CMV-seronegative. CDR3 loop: CASSLRTGASYEQYF. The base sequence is TGCGCCAGCAGCCTCCGGACAGGGGCCTCTTACGAGCAGTACTTC.